Sequencing of this T cell receptor (beta chain) was carried out in a study of cytomegalovirus exposure and HLA in healthy donors (dated by TCRdb to about 2017). For context, the study as a whole: The 500 to 700 repertoires of the first cohort and the 120 validation repertoires were produced on the same platform, according to a later analysis. The study aimed to test whether cataloging public T cell receptors could reveal signatures of past pathogen exposure. In addition to the first cohort of 500 to 850 subjects, a separate validation cohort of around 110 different subjects was used. The study combined high-throughput TCR immunosequencing, statistical association of individual TCRs with disease status, and machine learning to predict cytomegalovirus infection status. Findings and caveats that apply to the study as a whole: The study gave a list of 150 to 200 TCR beta chains associated with cytomegalovirus. The authors suggested that the approach could potentially be generalized to other disease states and immunological phenotypes. In vitro tests confirmed that three of the cytomegalovirus-associated TCR beta chains recognize cytomegalovirus antigens. Most TCR sequences were seen in very few donors, while some public TCRs were found in many individuals. The classifier was reported to diagnose cytomegalovirus status with high specificity and sensitivity in both the original and validation cohorts. In a later analysis, TCRs clustered in the first cohort were found to also tend to co-occur in the roughly 120 validation repertoires, with 94% of cluster scores above 0. A later analysis lacked HLA typing for the validation cohort, so it scored co-occurrence in that cohort across all 120 repertoires.

A note on this clone: Its antigen has not been determined. It has no much larger one-base neighbor in the sample; base qualities were not kept.

V loses 1 base, J loses 5 bases, and the germline ends lie 11 bases apart. Reading from cysteine to phenylalanine, the CDR3 counts 14 amino acids. Only the CDR3 part of the read is kept: 42 bases, read in frame from the first base. The germline V gene specifies SGHTA as CDR1 and FQGTGA as CDR2. The donors were included in the validation cohort of approximately 130 subjects, a group kept apart from the roughly 670-subject first cohort. Library creation used the immunoSEQ multiplex PCR assay. In the source study's methods: A statistical classification framework was built to diagnose cytomegalovirus status from the catalog of TCR beta chain sequences. Entries here come from immuneACCESS through TCRdb and include only in-frame sequences with V and J called. Some clones fail to appear in such tables; in the studies checked, an unresolved V gene covers under half of the shortfall, and the cause of the remainder is unknown. V and J calls and clone size come straight from that table; D and trimming were deduced from the DNA. In this sample the table shows about 97,000 clones, about 95% of which occur a single time. In total, the top ten clones hold roughly 0.82% of the sample.

The receptor chain draws on TRBV7-3 and TRBJ1-1, and the D gene may be TRBD1, 6 bases matching. The receptor was derived from a woman in her late teens or twenties in good health and CMV-seronegative. Specimen: PBMCs. The bases are TGTGCCAGCAGCTTAAACGGGGGGCTGACTGAAGCTTTCTTT. The translation is CASSLNGGLTEAFF.